Shown below are 28 T cell receptor beta chains from a single sample sequenced in a study of blood T cell repertoires in COVID-19. Clones were read by immunoSEQ multiplex PCR, and TCRdb kept only the in-frame ones, dropping some. Of more than 350,000 clones in the sample, more than 75% are singletons; the top ten hold roughly 9.4%. Sequenced sample: PBMCs or T cells enriched from blood (not recorded which). All receptors derive from a woman aged 50 to 65 who had recovered from COVID-19.

The chain couples TRBV29-1 to TRBJ1-1; D ambiguous. This CDR3 region has 12 residues. Deletions cut 7 bases from V and 5 bases from J, with 14 bases between. In germline, CDR1 is SQVTM, CDR2 ANQGSEA. In DNA, the CDR3 is TGCAGCGCCCTACCTACGAGGACTGAAGCTTTCTTT. It encodes CSALPTRTEAFF.

The rearrangement joins TRBV10-3 to TRBJ1-4; D not resolved. The CDR3 is 15 amino acids. Germline loops: CDR1 ENHRY, CDR2 SYGVKD. V shed 3 bases and J shed 0 bases, with 8 bases lying between them. The CDR3 sequence is CAISDEIATNEKLFF. The CDR3 bases are TGTGCCATCAGTGATGAGATCGCAACTAATGAAAAACTGTTTTTT.

The rearrangement joins TRBV23-1 to TRBJ1-1; D possibly corresponds to TRBD1 (5 bases). TRBV23-1 counts as an open reading frame of uncertain function. V was cut by 0 bases and J by 1 base, with 9 bases left in between. This CDR3 has 15 residues. This CDR3 is CASSQSRTKNTEAFF. The CDR3 DNA is TGCGCCAGCAGTCAATCTCGGACAAAGAACACTGAAGCTTTCTTT.

The chain is built from TRBV7-9 and TRBJ2-3, with D perhaps TRBD1 (6 bases). Germline CDR1 is SEHNR and CDR2 is FQNEAQ (reference sequence). The CDR3 length is 15 residues. Trimming stripped 6 bases from V and 2 bases from J, with 15 bases between. CDR3 sequence reads: CASSQGGYSTDTQYF. DNA for the CDR3: TGTGCCAGCAGTCAAGGGGGATATTCCACAGATACGCAGTATTTT.

This clone was seen more than once but under ten times. The CDR3 coding sequence is TGTGCCAGCAGTGCATTTGCGGGCGGCTACGAGCAGTACTTC. The encoded protein is CASSAFAGGYEQYF. The V gene is TRBV6-4, the J gene TRBJ2-7; D is perhaps TRBD2 (5 bases). This CDR3 spans 14 amino acids. Germline V CDR1 and CDR2: MRHNA, SNTAGT. The germline V and J ends were trimmed by 4 bases and 3 bases, with 13 bases remaining between them.

This clone was observed a handful of times. The chain recombines TRBV7-6 with TRBJ2-3; D is possibly TRBD2 (6 bases). There are 12 residues in the CDR3. In germline, CDR1 is SGHVS, CDR2 FNYEAQ. The V gene lost 5 bases and the J gene lost 4 bases, with 7 bases spanning the gap. CDR3 nucleotide sequence: TGTGCCAGCAGCCCGGGGGCAGATACGCAGTATTTT. Translation gives CASSPGADTQYF.

The chain has TRBV7-2 and TRBJ2-1; 9 bases fit TRBD2. CDR3 length: 14 residues. V dropped 5 bases and J dropped 10; count of bases not matched to a gene: 9. The germline V gene has CDR1 SGHTA and CDR2 FQGNSA. CDR3 loop: CASSPGLAQVEQFF. CDR3 coding DNA: TGTGCCAGCAGCCCGGGACTAGCACAAGTCGAGCAGTTCTTC.

This clone was counted only a few times. The CDR3 DNA reads TGTGCCAGTAGTGAAACGACTTATTTCAATGAAAAACTGTTTTTT. Residues: CASSETTYFNEKLFF. This rearrangement joins TRBV19 to TRBJ1-4, with D unclear. Germline lookup yields CDR1 LNHDA and CDR2 SQIVND (reference sequence). The V end was cut by 5 bases, the J end by 5 bases, with 15 bases between. This CDR3 has 15 residues.

The count of this clone is one. This rearrangement joins TRBV7-2 to TRBJ2-6, with 11 bases that match TRBD1. Germline trimming cut 4 bases from V and 2 bases from J; bases unmatched to any gene: 7. Germline V lookup: CDR1 SGHTA, CDR2 FQGNSA. The CDR3 consists of 18 residues. The DNA of the CDR3 is TGTGCCAGCAGCTGGGTTCTGGGACAGGGGGCTGGGGCCAACGTCCTGACTTTC. Translation gives CASSWVLGQGAGANVLTF.

The chain combines TRBV10-1 with TRBJ2-6, with 8 bases identical to TRBD1. Germline V gene data show CDR1 as WNHNN and CDR2 as SYGVQD (reference sequence). This CDR3 comprises 17 residues. With V trimmed by 6 bases and J by 1 base, 8 bases remained unmatched. CDR3 sequence: CASSTGTGPSGANVLTF. CDR3 DNA sequence: TGCGCCAGCAGCACCGGGACAGGACCTTCTGGGGCCAACGTCCTGACTTTC.

The chain links TRBV3-1 (or the pseudogene TRBV3-2) to TRBJ1-2; the D gene is possibly TRBD1 (6 bases). Germline-derived CDR1 and CDR2 are LGHDT and YNNKEL (reference sequence). The CDR3 has 14 residues. V dropped 0 bases and J dropped 7 bases, with 12 bases sitting between them. The CDR3 coding sequence is TGTGCCAGCAGCCAAGATCCAGGGGCGGGTGGCTACACCTTC. It translates to CASSQDPGAGGYTF.

The CDR3 here is CASSLPDRPDTEAFF. For the CDR3, the DNA is TGTGCCAGCAGCTTACCAGACAGGCCAGACACTGAAGCTTTCTTT. The genes are TRBV13 and TRBJ1-1, with TRBD1 as a possible D gene (6 bases). Trimming shortened V by 2 bases and J by 3 bases, and 13 bases separated the two germline ends. Germline loops: CDR1 PRHDT, CDR2 FYEKMQ (reference sequence). There are 15 residues in the CDR3.

The CDR3 DNA reads as TGTGCCAGTAGGCGGACAGGGGCTGGCTATGGCTACACCTTC. This gives the protein CASRRTGAGYGYTF. This rearrangement joins TRBV19 to TRBJ1-2; 9 nucleotides match TRBD1. V lost 6 bases, J lost 4 bases, and 6 bases stayed unmatched. The CDR3 has 14 residues. Looked up from germline, CDR1 is LNHDA and CDR2 is SQIVND (reference sequence). Full variable domain (rest looked up from reference TRBV19 and TRBJ1-2): DGGITQSPKYLFRKEGQNVTLSCEQNLNHDAMYWYRQDPGQGLRLIYYSQIVNDFQKGDIAEGYSVSREKKESFPLTVTSAQKNPTAFYLCASRRTGAGYGYTFGSGTRLTVV.

The genes are TRBV3-1 (or the pseudogene TRBV3-2) and TRBJ1-6, with D uncertain. There are 16 residues in the CDR3. Trimming cost V 1 base and J 8 bases, with 15 bases left between them. CDR1 LGHDT and CDR2 YNNKEL come from the germline V gene (reference sequence). The CDR3 loop is CASSQGLLGRDSPLHF. CDR3 nucleotides: TGTGCCAGCAGCCAAGGTCTGCTAGGGAGGGATTCACCCCTCCACTTT.

The count of this clone is one. This rearrangement joins TRBV20-1 to TRBJ2-3, with 15 bases fitting TRBD2. Germline CDR1 reads DFQATT; CDR2 reads SNEGSKA (reference sequence). CDR3 length equals 17 residues. V lost 3 bases and J lost 4; bases outside the gene matches: 8. The CDR3 loop reads CSASGGLAGGPSDTQYF. CDR3 nucleotides: TGCAGTGCTAGTGGTGGACTAGCGGGGGGGCCATCAGATACGCAGTATTTT.

This chain uses TRBV7-9 with TRBJ1-5; 7 nucleotides match TRBD1. The CDR3 extends over 14 amino acids. V shed 4 bases, J shed 5 bases, and the junction held 5 bases outside the gene matches. The germline V gene has CDR1 SEHNR and CDR2 FQNEAQ (reference sequence). DNA for the CDR3: TGTGCCAGCAGCTCCACAACAGGGGATCAGCCCCAGCATTTT. The encoded protein is CASSSTTGDQPQHF.

The CDR3 spells CASSEPPDITEAFF. CDR3 nucleotides: TGTGCCAGCAGCGAACCCCCGGACATCACTGAAGCTTTCTTT. The gene calls are TRBV9 and TRBJ1-1; D may be TRBD1 (5 bases). Germline CDR1 reads SGDLS; CDR2 reads YYNGEE. V shed 3 bases and J shed 4 bases, with 13 bases lying between them. The CDR3 is 14 residues long.

This clone was counted a single time. The genes are TRBV6-2 or TRBV6-3 and TRBJ2-7; 10 nucleotides line up with TRBD2. This CDR3 has 15 residues. J was trimmed by 2 bases and V by 6 bases; bases with no gene match: 7. Germline-derived CDR1 and CDR2 are MNHEY and SVGEGT. The CDR3 nucleotides read TGTGCCAGCAGCCTTAGCGGGGGGCCTACCTACGAGCAGTACTTC. As protein: CASSLSGGPTYEQYF.

V and J are TRBV7-9 and TRBJ1-2; D perhaps matches TRBD1 (5 bases). Germline CDR1 is SEHNR and CDR2 is FQNEAQ (reference sequence). This CDR3 contains 16 residues. Trimming removed 3 bases at V and 4 bases at J, with 18 bases between. The CDR3 here is CASSFGNPRTPYGYTF. CDR3 DNA: TGTGCCAGCAGCTTCGGCAATCCGAGGACACCCTATGGCTACACCTTC. Based on the CDR3 plus reference TRBV7-9 and TRBJ1-2, the full variable domain is DTGVSQNPRHKITKRGQNVTFRCDPISEHNRLYWYRQTLGQGPEFLTYFQNEAQLEKSRLLSDRFSAERPKGSFSTLEIQRTEQGDSAMYLCASSFGNPRTPYGYTFGSGTRLTVV.

This clone was seen a few times. This chain uses TRBV21-1 with TRBJ2-1; TRBD2 is the table's D call and was not checked against the DNA. TRBV21-1 is a documented pseudogene. CDR3 size: 17 residues. CDR3 region: CASSKEAGPSSYNEQFF. The CDR3 coding sequence is TGTGCCAGCAGCAAAGAGGCGGGGCCGAGCTCCTACAATGAGCAGTTCTTC.

The rearrangement joins TRBV9 to TRBJ2-2; 8 bases map to TRBD1. V shed 4 bases and J 5 bases; nucleotides not matched to a gene: 4. CDR3 length: 14 residues. Germline V gene lookup returns CDR1 SGDLS and CDR2 YYNGEE. DNA of the CDR3: TGTGCCAGCAGCCCCTGGACAGGGACCGGGGAGCTGTTTTTT. This gives the protein CASSPWTGTGELFF.

The chain is built from TRBV29-1 and TRBJ2-7; D is possibly TRBD1 (6 bases). V was clipped by 6 bases and J by 4 bases, with 28 bases between them. This CDR3 spans 17 amino acids. CDR1 and CDR2 (germline): SQVTM, ANQGSEA. Here the CDR3 DNA reads TGCAGCGTGACCTTCAGACAGGCCGGCCACCTTACATACGAGCAGTACTTC. Protein: CSVTFRQAGHLTYEQYF.

This chain links TRBV3-1 (or the pseudogene TRBV3-2) with TRBJ1-2; D might be TRBD1 (5 bases). In germline, CDR1 is LGHDT, CDR2 YNNKEL (reference sequence). The CDR3 covers 16 residues. V was pared by 4 bases and J by 6 bases, with 21 bases between. The DNA of the CDR3 is TGTGCCAGCAGCCGATTTAGCGGGACGGCTATGGATGGCTACACCTTC. Translating gives CASSRFSGTAMDGYTF.

CDR3 protein: CTSSLGLAEETQYF. Here the CDR3 DNA reads TGCACCAGCAGCTTGGGACTAGCGGAAGAGACCCAGTACTTC. This chain links TRBV1 with TRBJ2-5; the table calls TRBD2, which could not be checked here. TRBV1 is a recognized pseudogene. The CDR3 has 14 residues.

This clone has a handful of counts. CDR3 amino acids: CSVGPPGGMNTEAFF. CDR3 nucleotides: TGCAGCGTTGGACCGCCAGGGGGGATGAACACTGAAGCTTTCTTT. The chain links TRBV29-1 to TRBJ1-1; 7 nucleotides line up with TRBD1. The CDR3 has 15 amino acids. V trimming: 4 bases; J trimming: 0 bases; junction bases outside the gene matches: 8. The germline V gene encodes CDR1 SQVTM and CDR2 ANQGSEA.

The chain carries TRBV30 and TRBJ2-3; a weak D match, TRBD2 (6 bases). Per germline, CDR1 GTSNPN and CDR2 SVGIG (reference sequence). The CDR3 spans 13 residues. The germline V and J ends were trimmed by 1 base and 6 bases, with 11 bases remaining between them. The CDR3 region has the DNA TGTGCCTGGAGTGGGGCGGGGTGGGATACGCAGTATTTT. As protein: CAWSGAGWDTQYF.

The rearrangement joins TRBV5-1 to TRBJ1-3; D gene uncertain. Trimming shortened V by 2 bases and J by 4 bases, and 22 bases separated the two germline ends. The CDR3 has 18 amino acids. CDR1 is SGHRS and CDR2 is YFSETQ in the germline V gene. CDR3 nucleotides: TGCGCCAGCAGCTTCAAGTTCCGACGGGGATTATCGGGAAACACCATATATTTT. It encodes CASSFKFRRGLSGNTIYF.

In this sample, this clone turned up a few times. The V gene is TRBV5-1, the J gene TRBJ2-1; TRBD1 is a possible D gene (5 bases). The V and J ends lost 4 bases and 0 bases respectively, with 8 bases between them. The length of the CDR3 is 14 residues. CDR1 and CDR2 from the germline V gene are SGHRS and YFSETQ. For the CDR3, the DNA is TGCGCCAGCAGCGTCGACAGCTCCTACAATGAGCAGTTCTTC. As protein: CASSVDSSYNEQFF.